This TCR beta chain appears in the sequencing data of a study of CD8 T cells in Susac syndrome. The germline CDR1 and CDR2 sequences are ENHRY and SYGVKD. Trimming took 2 bases from V and 7 from J; bases not matched to a gene: 6. The CDR3 extends over 14 amino acids. Random hexamers primed reverse transcription of about 0.5 to 1 ug RNA. The immunoSEQ assay covered 54 Vbeta and 13 Jbeta segments for CDR3. TCRdb used MiXCR to reprocess the immunoSEQ multiplex PCR reads, holding one entry per CDR3 protein. Here the sample spans approximately 150,000 distinct CDR3 sequences, roughly 95% being singletons. This clonotype was obtained from a human donor in good health. The chain employs TRBV10-3 and TRBJ1-2; TRBD1 aligns across 8 bases. Sequenced material: CD4+ T cells from PBMCs. As DNA, the CDR3 is TGTGCCATCAGTGAGACGGACAGGGCCCGTGGCTACACCTTC. This encodes CAISETDRARGYTF.